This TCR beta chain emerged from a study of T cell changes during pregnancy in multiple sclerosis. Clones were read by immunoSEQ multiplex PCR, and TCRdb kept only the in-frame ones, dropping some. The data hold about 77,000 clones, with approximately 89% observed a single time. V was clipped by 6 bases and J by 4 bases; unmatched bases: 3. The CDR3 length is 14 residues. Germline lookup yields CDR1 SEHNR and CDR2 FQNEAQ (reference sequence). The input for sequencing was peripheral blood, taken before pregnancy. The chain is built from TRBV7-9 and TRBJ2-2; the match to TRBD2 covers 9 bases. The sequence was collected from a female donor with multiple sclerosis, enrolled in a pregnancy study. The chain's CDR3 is CASRRGGGTGELFF. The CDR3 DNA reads TGTGCCAGCAGGCGGGGGGGAGGCACCGGGGAGCTGTTTTTT.